The 12 T cell receptor beta chains below all came from one sample that was sequenced in a study of shared clonotypes between healthy human individuals. The table came from immunoSEQ multiplex PCR; TCRdb's copy has only in-frame clones and leaves some out. The top ten clones hold around 0.13% of a sample with roughly 2 million clones, around 95% of them seen once. Sequences were obtained from naive CD4+ T cells sorted from blood. The subset here: CD45RA+ positively selected. The receptor source for this set is a man aged 18 to 29 in good health.

With regard to this clone: The identical CDR3 is also encoded by other nucleotide sequences in the sample. The gene calls are TRBV6-1 and TRBJ2-3; tentatively, D is TRBD2 (7 bases). The V end lost 1 base, the J end lost 6 bases, and 11 bases lay between the germline ends. Germline-derived CDR1 and CDR2 are MNHNS and SASEGT. The CDR3 has 14 residues. Written as DNA, the CDR3 is TGTGCCAGCAGTGAAGGTGGGAGGGGGGATACGCAGTATTTT. Amino acids: CASSEGGRGDTQYF.

The chain couples TRBV30 to TRBJ1-5, with D perhaps TRBD1 (5 bases). The germline V and J ends were trimmed by 4 bases and 2 bases, with 15 bases remaining between them. The germline V gene encodes CDR1 GTSNPN and CDR2 SVGIG (reference sequence). The CDR3 is 15 residues long. The CDR3 region has the DNA TGTGCCTGGACGACGCGGGGCGAGCGCAATCAGCCCCAGCATTTT. It encodes CAWTTRGERNQPQHF.

V is TRBV10-1 and J is TRBJ2-5; 10 bases match TRBD2. After removal of 2 bases from V and 4 bases from J, the junction contained 4 bases not matched to a gene. Germline V gene sequence: CDR1 WNHNN, CDR2 SYGVQD (reference sequence). The CDR3 spans 15 residues. CDR3 residues: CASSETRTSGETQYF. The DNA for the CDR3 is TGCGCCAGCAGTGAGACCCGGACTAGCGGAGAGACCCAGTACTTC.

The chain has TRBV5-1 and TRBJ2-5; TRBD2 matches at 12 bases. The CDR3 is 16 residues long. Germline loops: CDR1 SGHRS, CDR2 YFSETQ. V dropped 2 bases and J dropped 5; count of bases not matched to a gene: 7. The CDR3 region has the DNA TGCGCCAGCAGCTTCTCGACTAGCGGGAGTTCTGAGACCCAGTACTTC. Translation: CASSFSTSGSSETQYF.

The chain's CDR3 is CASSVGQGKLGANVLTF. The CDR3 DNA follows: TGTGCCAGCAGCGTAGGGCAGGGGAAGTTGGGGGCCAACGTCCTGACTTTC. This sequence joins TRBV9 and TRBJ2-6; TRBD1 is a possible D gene (6 bases). Germline V gives CDR1 SGDLS, CDR2 YYNGEE. The V gene lost 0 bases and the J gene lost 4 bases, with 14 bases spanning the gap. CDR3 size: 17 residues. The full variable domain, with the rest looked up from reference TRBV9 and TRBJ2-6, is DSGVTQTPKHLITATGQRVTLRCSPRSGDLSVYWYQQSLDQGLQFLIQYYNGEERAKGNILERFSAQQFPDLHSELNLSSLELGDSALYFCASSVGQGKLGANVLTFGAGSRLTVL.

V gene TRBV6-1 combines with J gene TRBJ2-7; a possible D gene is TRBD2 (5 bases). There are 16 residues in the CDR3. The germline gives CDR1 MNHNS, CDR2 SASEGT. V lost 1 base, J lost 6 bases, and 19 bases lay in between. In DNA form, the CDR3 reads TGTGCCAGCAGTGAAGTCCGAGGGCCCCCCCCGGGCGAGCAGTACTTC. Residues: CASSEVRGPPPGEQYF.

Comment on this clone: Other DNA sequences in this sample translate to the same CDR3. This rearrangement joins TRBV5-1 to TRBJ2-5; 12 bases align to TRBD2. The germline V gene has CDR1 SGHRS and CDR2 YFSETQ. This CDR3 comprises 16 residues. J gave up 2 bases and V 0 bases, and 2 bases lay outside the gene matches. The chain's CDR3 is CASSLGLAGGQETQYF. CDR3 sequence (DNA): TGCGCCAGCAGCTTGGGCCTAGCGGGAGGGCAAGAGACCCAGTACTTC.

As regards this clone: The same CDR3 arises from other DNA sequences in this sample as well. This chain links TRBV5-4 with TRBJ1-6; unclear D gene. In germline, CDR1 is SGHNT, CDR2 YYREEE (reference sequence). This CDR3 has 12 residues. Trimming took off 0 bases at V and 7 bases at J, with 2 bases between the two ends. The CDR3 DNA reads TGTGCCAGCAGCTTGGGAAATTCACCCCTCCACTTT. This translates into CASSLGNSPLHF. Based on the CDR3 plus reference TRBV5-4 and TRBJ1-6, the full variable domain is ETGVTQSPTHLIKTRGQQVTLRCSSQSGHNTVSWYQQALGQGPQFIFQYYREEENGRGNFPPRFSGLQFPNYSSELNVNALELDDSALYLCASSLGNSPLHFGNGTRLTVT.

This clone was picked up one time. The V call is TRBV7-6, the J call TRBJ1-2; a weak D match, TRBD1 (6 bases). V dropped 5 bases and J dropped 4 bases, with 14 bases sitting between them. Germline V gene sequence: CDR1 SGHVS, CDR2 FNYEAQ. There are 14 residues in the CDR3. This CDR3 reads CASSPRTDSYGYTF. For the CDR3, the DNA is TGTGCCAGCAGCCCCCGGACAGATAGCTATGGCTACACCTTC.

On this clone itself: Other nucleotide sequences from this sample produce the same CDR3. The chain recombines TRBV5-1 with TRBJ2-3; D unresolved. The ends were cut back, 4 bases at V and 6 bases at J, with 15 bases in the middle. CDR1 and CDR2 (germline): SGHRS, YFSETQ. The CDR3 sequence is 14 residues long. CDR3 region: CASSLGRPTDTQYF. As DNA, the CDR3 is TGCGCCAGCAGCCTAGGACGCCCAACGGATACGCAGTATTTT.

The J gene is TRBJ1-1, the V gene TRBV19; weak D call: TRBD1 (5 bases). Trimming cost V 8 bases and J 0 bases, with 19 bases left between them. CDR3 length: 16 amino acids. Germline values: CDR1 LNHDA, CDR2 SQIVND (reference sequence). The CDR3 region has the DNA TGTGCCAGTCACCGAGAGGACATACGGATGAACACTGAAGCTTTCTTT. This encodes CASHREDIRMNTEAFF.

J is TRBJ2-3 and V is TRBV7-2; 7 positions agree with TRBD1. After removal of 6 bases from V and 4 bases from J, the junction contained 7 bases not matched to a gene. The CDR3 is 14 residues long. Germline loops: CDR1 SGHTA, CDR2 FQGNSA. The CDR3 protein is CASRVRQGPDTQYF. CDR3 DNA: TGTGCCAGCAGGGTTCGACAGGGTCCAGATACGCAGTATTTT.